This entry is about one T cell receptor (beta chain). Authors' analysis steps: Cell counts per sample came from amplifying reference gene primers. Measured with immunoSEQ multiplex PCR; TCRdb has only the in-frame clones, and not every one. V and J calls and clone size are those listed in that table; D and trimming were worked out from the DNA. The table has approximately 340,000 clones, approximately 91% seen once. These data belong to a study of blood T cell repertoires in COVID-19. At the level of the study: From the United States, Italy and Spain came samples of acute and convalescent COVID-19.

The ends were cut back, 0 bases at V and 3 bases at J, with 10 bases in the middle. Germline loops: CDR1 SGHRS, CDR2 YFSETQ. The CDR3 sequence is 15 residues long. Categorization into cohorts depended on clinical history that participants reported. A case of COVID-19 had been met by exposed participants within 2 weeks before study entry. This TCR was recovered from a woman in her thirties or forties who had been exposed to COVID-19. J is TRBJ1-3 and V is TRBV5-1, with D uncertain. Sequenced sample: PBMCs or T cells enriched from blood (not recorded which). The CDR3 DNA reads TGCGCCAGCAGCTTGGGGGGAGGAAATGGAAACACCATATATTTT. It codes for CASSLGGGNGNTIYF.